Listed below are T cell receptor beta chains from one sample, sequenced in a study of blood T cells in healthy people across ages. In TCRdb, the 5' RACE reads were re-called with MiXCR into one record per CDR3 protein. This table has 1,100,000 or so distinct CDR3 sequences, 40% to 45% appearing once. The sequencing input was blood. Receptors originate from a woman aged 55-70 years in good health. CDR3s include the opening cysteine and the closing phenylalanine or tryptophan. The order of the fields is V gene, clone size, CDR3 protein. A clone size is listed for some rows: how often the clone was seen (once, few, many), or a class if it is expanded.

TRBV4-1 NA CASSRTGQGAYEQYF
TRBV12-3/TRBV12-4 few CASSLVTGGNYGYTF
TRBV27 NA CASSSTGLETQYF
TRBV5-1 NA CASSFGDVSGANVLTF
TRBV25-1 NA CVSSVRVEGEQYF
TRBV6-6 few CATKRGGDPGEQFF
TRBV5-1 NA CASSLDSGGNTGELFF
TRBV27 few CATSDRAAYYEQYF
TRBV7-3 few CASSGTGGSHTQYF
TRBV10-3 few CAISESGVGTQYF
TRBV27 NA CASSFDGGAANEKLFF
TRBV4-2 NA CASSPGTGGSDTEAFF
TRBV27 NA CASSLVGTDIQYF
TRBV15 few CATSKRDRAGTYEQYF
TRBV21-1 few CASTSRTGSGYTF
TRBV20-1 NA CSAILARGTDTQYF
TRBV2 NA CASSTRTGPGQPQHF
TRBV20-1 few CSARGPSGSGFQETQYF
TRBV7-9 NA CASSLEASGRGGYNEQYF
TRBV20-1 few CSAIVAGSSYEQYF
TRBV5-1 NA CASSWASGSSYNEQFF
TRBV9 NA CASSGQGTYTEAFF
TRBV9 NA CASSVDPGQGRTEAFF
TRBV27 NA CASSLGPYYEQYF
TRBV29-1 few CSVQELAGVERETQYF
TRBV10-3 NA CAISEPKEPGRGDYNEQYF